The next 28 T cell receptor beta chains were all read from a single sample in a study of T cells in Graves' hyperthyroidism and ophthalmopathy. The CDR3 regions of TCR beta were amplified from RNA transcripts. With the HTBI primer set, the TCR CDR3 went through a first round of RT-PCR. In TCRdb, the multiplex PCR reads were re-called with MiXCR into one record per CDR3 protein. The table records under 300,000 distinct CDR3 sequences, roughly 15% of them present only once. Source material: blood. The receptors come from a woman aged 45-59 years with Graves' hyperthyroidism that later progressed to Graves' ophthalmopathy.

This clonotype was picked up many times. The rearrangement links TRBV5-1 to TRBJ2-7; 12 bases align to TRBD1. Germline V gives CDR1 SGHRS, CDR2 YFSETQ. This CDR3 contains 15 residues. J lost 4 bases, V lost 4 bases, and 6 bases had no gene match. The CDR3 sequence is CASSVGGQGAYEQYF. The CDR3 bases are TGCGCCAGCAGCGTAGGGGGACAGGGGGCATACGAGCAGTACTTC.

This clonotype was observed many times. V usage is TRBV11-2 and J usage is TRBJ2-7; no clear D. V dropped 4 bases and J dropped 1 base, with 5 bases sitting between them. The CDR3 has 12 residues. Germline loops: CDR1 SGHAT, CDR2 FQNNGV. The CDR3 loop reads CASSWESYEQYF. The CDR3 region has the DNA TGTGCCAGCAGCTGGGAATCCTACGAGCAGTACTTC.

This clonotype has ten or more counts. V gene TRBV7-9 combines with J gene TRBJ2-1, with D hard to call. Germline V gene data show CDR1 as SEHNR and CDR2 as FQNEAQ (reference sequence). Trimming shortened V by 1 base and J by 14 bases, and 12 bases separated the two germline ends. The CDR3 length is 12 residues. The chain's CDR3 is CASSLGYTQKFF. CDR3 nucleotides: TGTGCCAGCAGCTTAGGCTACACCCAAAAGTTCTTC.

This clonotype was seen at least ten times. The chain couples TRBV18 to TRBJ2-5; the D call may be TRBD1 or TRBD2 (6 bases each). The germline CDR1 and CDR2 sequences are KGHSH and LQKENI. The CDR3 sequence is 15 residues long. V lost 3 bases and J lost 2, with 13 bases in between. The CDR3 DNA sequence: TGTGCCAGCTCACCGCGGGACATACCACAAGAGACCCAGTACTTC. This translates into CASSPRDIPQETQYF. Drawing the rest from reference TRBV18 and TRBJ2-5, the complete variable domain is NAGVMQNPRHLVRRRGQEARLRCSPMKGHSHVYWYRQLPEEGLKFMVYLQKENIIDESGMPKERFSAEFPKEGPSILRIQQVVRGDSAAYFCASSPRDIPQETQYFGPGTRLLVL.

In its sample, this clonotype was seen many times. V usage is TRBV28 and J usage is TRBJ2-1, with a weak D call TRBD2 (6 bases). Germline assignment: CDR1 MDHEN and CDR2 SYDVKM. The V end lost 8 bases, the J end lost 0 bases, and 11 bases lay between the germline ends. The CDR3 length is 14 residues. The CDR3 DNA follows: TGTGCCAGCGGGCGGGGCCGCTCCTACAATGAGCAGTTCTTC. Residues: CASGRGRSYNEQFF.

The chain links TRBV19 to TRBJ2-7; D is possibly TRBD1 (6 bases). This CDR3 contains 13 residues. Germline V lookup: CDR1 LNHDA, CDR2 SQIVND (reference sequence). Trimming took 2 bases from V and 5 from J, leaving 10 bases between them. For the CDR3, the DNA is TGTGCCAGTAGTATAAACAGGGACAACGAGCAGTACTTC. Translation: CASSINRDNEQYF.

In this sample, this clonotype turned up many times. The chain combines TRBV30 with TRBJ2-7; TRBD2 is a possible D gene (5 bases). CDR1 is GTSNPN, CDR2 SVGIG, per germline (reference sequence). The CDR3 has 13 residues. V lost 2 bases to trimming and J lost 0 bases, with 8 bases between them. The CDR3 reads CAWSLGASYEQYF. DNA for the CDR3: TGTGCCTGGAGTTTGGGAGCCTCCTACGAGCAGTACTTC.

This clonotype was seen many times. This rearrangement joins TRBV3-1 to TRBJ2-7; no definite D call. CDR1 and CDR2 (germline): LGHDT, YNNKEL (reference sequence). This CDR3 contains 12 residues. V lost 0 bases, J lost 5 bases, and 5 bases lay in between. In nucleotides, the CDR3 is TGTGCCAGCAGCCAAGAGGTCCACGAGCAGTACTTC. The encoded protein is CASSQEVHEQYF.

In its sample, this clonotype was seen a few times. This may arise from a read error, as a much more abundant clone is one base away. V and J are TRBV2 and TRBJ1-5, with TRBD1 as a possible D gene (5 bases). Germline CDR1 is SNHLY and CDR2 is FYNNEI. The CDR3 covers 14 residues. CDR3 DNA sequence: TGTGCCAGCAGTGGACAGACTCTTAATCAGCCCCAGCGTTTT. The encoded protein is CASSGQTLNQPQRF. Using reference TRBV2 and TRBJ1-5 for the parts outside the CDR3, the full variable domain is EPEVTQTPSHQVTQMGQEVILRCVPISNHLYFYWYRQILGQKVEFLVSFYNNEISEKSEIFDDQFSVERPDGSNFTLKIRSTKLEDSAMYFCASSGQTLNQPQRFGDGTRLSIL.

This clonotype was seen a handful of times. The chain's CDR3 is CSAPASGTGNEKLFF. CDR3 nucleotides: TGCAGTGCTCCTGCCTCGGGGACGGGGAATGAAAAACTGTTTTTT. This chain links TRBV20-1 with TRBJ1-4; tentatively, D is TRBD1 (5 bases). Germline loops: CDR1 DFQATT, CDR2 SNEGSKA (reference sequence). The CDR3 loop spans 15 amino acids. V lost 5 bases, J lost 5 bases, and 18 bases lay in between.

This clonotype has a handful of counts. This may be a read error: a much more frequent sequence differs by one nucleotide. J is TRBJ2-1 and V is TRBV20-1, with 10 bases matching TRBD2. The CDR3 runs to 15 residues. The J segment lost 8 bases and the V segment lost 3 bases, leaving 10 bases of the junction unmatched. The germline CDR1 and CDR2 sequences are DFQATT and SNEGSKA (reference sequence). CDR3 DNA sequence: TGCAGTGCTAGTAGCCTAGCGGGAGTTGGCGATGAGCAGTTCTTC. Protein product: CSASSLAGVGDEQFF.

This rearrangement joins TRBV28 to TRBJ2-7; TRBD1 matches 8 bases. The germline V gene encodes CDR1 MDHEN and CDR2 SYDVKM. V lost 3 bases, J lost 6 bases, and 7 bases stayed unmatched. This CDR3 comprises 14 residues. The CDR3 bases are TGTGCCAGCAGTTTGGGCCAGGGGGCGGTCGAGCAGTACTTC. Translated: CASSLGQGAVEQYF.

This clonotype was seen ten or more times. The V call is TRBV7-9, the J call TRBJ1-2; tentatively, D is TRBD1 (6 bases). The CDR3 contains 13 residues. Germline CDR1 is SEHNR and CDR2 is FQNEAQ (reference sequence). V was pared by 7 bases and J by 6 bases, with 15 bases between. In DNA, the CDR3 is TGTGCCAGCACCTACCGGGACAATGATGGCTACACCTTC. This translates into CASTYRDNDGYTF.

The table lists this clonotype with many counts. The chain links TRBV11-2 to TRBJ2-7; 8 nucleotides match TRBD1. CDR1 and CDR2 (germline): SGHAT, FQNNGV. The CDR3 is 14 amino acids. V dropped 6 bases and J dropped 5; count of bases not matched to a gene: 9. The DNA of the CDR3 is TGTGCCAGCAGTTCGGACAGGGCATCAAACGAGCAGTACTTC. It yields the protein CASSSDRASNEQYF.

This clonotype was counted at least ten times. V is TRBV18 and J is TRBJ2-7; D may be TRBD2 (6 bases). The CDR3 spans 13 residues. Germline assignment: CDR1 KGHSH and CDR2 LQKENI. V gave up 2 bases and J gave up 7 bases, with 12 bases separating them. The CDR3 loop is CASSPKQGGEQYF. The CDR3 DNA is TGTGCCAGCTCACCAAAGCAGGGAGGAGAGCAGTACTTC.

In its sample, this clonotype was seen many times. The rearrangement uses TRBV7-8 and TRBJ2-7; D is unclear. The CDR3 is 13 residues long. Germline-derived CDR1 and CDR2 are SGHVS and FQNEAQ. Trimming stripped 3 bases from V and 5 bases from J, with 11 bases between. The CDR3, as DNA: TGTGCCAGCAGCTTTGGGGTCGGTGACGAGCAGTACTTC. This gives the protein CASSFGVGDEQYF.

The gene calls are TRBV20-1 and TRBJ1-3; tentative D call: TRBD1 (5 bases). Trimming removed 5 bases from V and 2 bases from J, with 13 bases in between. The CDR3 contains 14 residues. CDR1 DFQATT and CDR2 SNEGSKA come from the germline V gene (reference sequence). The CDR3 nucleotides read TGCAGTGCTCCATACGGGACGCCTGGAAACACCATATATTTT. It is translated as CSAPYGTPGNTIYF.

This clonotype was detected many times. V gene TRBV6-2 or TRBV6-3 combines with J gene TRBJ1-6, with D unresolved. This CDR3 contains 15 residues. V shed 0 bases and J shed 7 bases, with 10 bases lying between them. Germline loops: CDR1 MNHEY, CDR2 SVGEGT. The CDR3, as DNA: TGTGCCAGCAGTTACTCTGGGAATTACAATTCACCCCTCCACTTT. This gives the protein CASSYSGNYNSPLHF.

There are a few counts of this clonotype. This could be a read error, since a much larger clone is one nucleotide away. The chain combines TRBV20-1 with TRBJ1-1, with D uncertain. This CDR3 comprises 15 residues. Germline V gene lookup returns CDR1 DFQATT and CDR2 SNEGSKA (reference sequence). Trimming removed 3 bases from V and 1 base from J, with 15 bases in between. CDR3 nucleotide sequence: TGCAGTGCTAGGACAACCGGCAGGACGAACACTGAAGCTTTCTTT. This sequence encodes CSARTTGRTNTEAFF.

J is TRBJ1-1 and V is TRBV12-3 or TRBV12-4; the D is unclear. This CDR3 is 14 amino acids long. V lost 2 bases and J lost 1, with 8 bases in between. The CDR3 DNA reads as TGTGCCAGCAGTTTAATGGGAGGGAACACTGAAGCTTTCTTT. Protein sequence: CASSLMGGNTEAFF.

The chain uses TRBV20-1 and TRBJ2-1, with no clear D. Between the trimmed V and J ends, which lost 3 bases and 0 bases, there was a span of 6 bases. CDR3 length: 13 residues. CDR1 DFQATT and CDR2 SNEGSKA come from the germline V gene (reference sequence). The CDR3 region has the DNA TGCAGTGCTAGTTACAGCTCCTACAATGAGCAGTTCTTC. Translating it yields CSASYSSYNEQFF.

Many counts were recorded for this clonotype. The chain combines TRBV20-1 with TRBJ2-5; 12 nucleotides match TRBD2. CDR3 length: 17 amino acids. Germline values: CDR1 DFQATT, CDR2 SNEGSKA (reference sequence). Trimming at V came to 0 bases and at J to 0 bases, leaving 5 bases not matched to a gene. This CDR3 reads CSARDLGTSGYQETQYF. The CDR3 bases are TGCAGTGCTAGAGATTTAGGGACTAGCGGGTACCAAGAGACCCAGTACTTC.

This clonotype was seen ten or more times. CDR3 sequence reads: CASSAEHNSNQPQHF. The CDR3 region has the DNA TGTGCCAGCAGTGCTGAACATAATAGCAATCAGCCCCAGCATTTT. The rearrangement links TRBV6-1 to TRBJ1-5; D unclear. The germline CDR1 and CDR2 sequences are MNHNS and SASEGT. The CDR3 is made up of 15 amino acids. V was clipped by 4 bases and J by 0 bases, with 10 bases between them.

This chain joins TRBV19 and TRBJ2-7, with 8 bases that match TRBD1. The ends lost 6 bases at V and 5 bases at J; junction bases unmatched: 12. The germline V gene encodes CDR1 LNHDA and CDR2 SQIVND (reference sequence). There are 15 residues in the CDR3. CDR3 sequence (DNA): TGTGCCAGTAGGAAGGACAGGGTGGGTTTGGACGAGCAGTACTTC. Amino acid sequence: CASRKDRVGLDEQYF.

This clonotype was seen a few times. This clone may be a read error of a much larger clone one base away. This chain joins TRBV6-1 and TRBJ2-5; 10 nucleotides line up with TRBD2. This CDR3 has 16 amino acids. From germline, CDR1 is MNHNS and CDR2 SASEGT. Written as DNA, the CDR3 is TGTGCCAGTCGAGGATCGACTAGCGGGCTTCAAGAGGCCCAGTACTTC. Translated, it gives CASRGSTSGLQEAQYF.

The chain employs TRBV28 and TRBJ1-2; D is unresolved. Trimming pared 5 bases from V and 7 bases from J, leaving 8 bases between. Germline V CDR1 and CDR2: MDHEN, SYDVKM. The CDR3 is 11 residues long. The CDR3: CASSPRSGYTF. In DNA form, the CDR3 reads TGTGCCAGCAGTCCGCGGAGTGGCTACACCTTC.

Only a few counts were recorded for this clonotype. The J gene is TRBJ2-2, the V gene TRBV19; D gene unclear. The V end lost 3 bases, the J end lost 1 base, and 6 bases lay between the germline ends. The CDR3 length is 14 residues. Germline values: CDR1 LNHDA, CDR2 SQIVND (reference sequence). The CDR3 is CASSIAGNTGELFF. DNA of the CDR3: TGTGCCAGTAGTATTGCAGGGAACACCGGGGAGCTGTTTTTT.

Many counts were recorded for this clonotype. The chain has TRBV20-1 and TRBJ2-1, with TRBD2 matching over 13 bases. With 5 bases clipped from V and 4 bases from J, the junction kept 2 bases outside the gene matches. Germline V gene sequence: CDR1 DFQATT, CDR2 SNEGSKA (reference sequence). This CDR3 spans 14 amino acids. The DNA of the CDR3 is TGCAGTGCTTTGACTAGCGGGGGGTACAATGAGCAGTTCTTC. It codes for CSALTSGGYNEQFF.